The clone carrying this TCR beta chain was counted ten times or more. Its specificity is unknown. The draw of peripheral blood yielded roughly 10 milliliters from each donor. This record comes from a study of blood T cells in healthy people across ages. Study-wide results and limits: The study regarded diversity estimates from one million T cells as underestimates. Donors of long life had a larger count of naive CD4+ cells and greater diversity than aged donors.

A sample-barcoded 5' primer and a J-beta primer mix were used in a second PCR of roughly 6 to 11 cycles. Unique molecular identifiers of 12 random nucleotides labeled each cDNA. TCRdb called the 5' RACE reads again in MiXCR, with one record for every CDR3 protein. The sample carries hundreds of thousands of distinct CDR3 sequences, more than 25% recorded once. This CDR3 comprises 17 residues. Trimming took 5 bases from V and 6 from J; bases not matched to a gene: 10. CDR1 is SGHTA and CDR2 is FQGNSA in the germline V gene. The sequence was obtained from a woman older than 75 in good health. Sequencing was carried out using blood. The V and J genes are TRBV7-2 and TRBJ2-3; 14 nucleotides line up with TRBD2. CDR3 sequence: CASSRLPGLAGEDTQYF. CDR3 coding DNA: TGTGCCAGCAGCAGACTCCCGGGACTAGCGGGGGAGGATACGCAGTATTTT.